Listed here is a single T cell receptor (beta chain). The sample belongs to a study of blood T cell repertoires in COVID-19. The wider study: Acute-phase and convalescent COVID-19 samples originated in the United States, Italy and Spain.

Data came from immunoSEQ multiplex PCR; TCRdb stores just in-frame clones and leaves some out. Of about 110,000 clones in the sample, about 90% were seen once. The receptor comes from a human donor in a cohort sampled during active COVID-19. Sequencing used peripheral blood.

For the CDR3, the DNA is TGTGCCTGGACGTTATCTACCCAAGCTTTCTTT. This encodes CAWTLSTQAFF. The chain couples TRBV30 to TRBJ1-1; D gene ambiguous. The CDR3 totals 11 residues. V was clipped by 4 bases and J by 9 bases, with 12 bases between them. CDR1 is GTSNPN and CDR2 is SVGIG in the germline V gene (reference sequence). The full variable domain, with the rest looked up from reference TRBV30 and TRBJ1-1, is SQTIHQWPATLVQPVGSPLSLECTVEGTSNPNLYWYRQAAGRGLQLLFYSVGIGQISSEVPQNLSASRPQDRQFILSSKKLLLSDSGFYLCAWTLSTQAFFGQGTRLTVV.